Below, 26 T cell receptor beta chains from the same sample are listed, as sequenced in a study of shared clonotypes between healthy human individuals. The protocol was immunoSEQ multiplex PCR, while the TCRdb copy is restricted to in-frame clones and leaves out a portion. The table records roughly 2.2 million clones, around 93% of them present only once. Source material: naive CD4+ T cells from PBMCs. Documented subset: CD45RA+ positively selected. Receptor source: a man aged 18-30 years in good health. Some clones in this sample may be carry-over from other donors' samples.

CDR3 region: CASSLSRGQAKNIQYF. CDR3 bases: TGTGCCAGCAGTTTATCTCGGGGCCAAGCCAAAAACATTCAGTACTTC. V usage is TRBV27 and J usage is TRBJ2-4, with D possibly being TRBD1 or TRBD2 (5 bases each). The V end lost 0 bases, the J end lost 0 bases, and 9 bases lay between the germline ends. The V gene's germline CDR1 is MNHEY and CDR2 SMNVEV (reference sequence). The CDR3 sequence is 16 residues long.

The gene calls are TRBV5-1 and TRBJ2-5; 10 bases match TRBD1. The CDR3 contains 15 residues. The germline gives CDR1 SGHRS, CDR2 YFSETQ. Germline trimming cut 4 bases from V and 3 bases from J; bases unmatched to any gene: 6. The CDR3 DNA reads TGCGCCAGCAGCCCGGGGACAGGGGTGGAAGAGACCCAGTACTTC. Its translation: CASSPGTGVEETQYF.

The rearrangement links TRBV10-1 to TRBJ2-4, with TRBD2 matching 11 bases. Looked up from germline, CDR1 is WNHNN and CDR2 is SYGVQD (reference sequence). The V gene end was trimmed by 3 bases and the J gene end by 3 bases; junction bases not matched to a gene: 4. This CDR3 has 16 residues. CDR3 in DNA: TGCGCCAGCAGTGAAGAACTAGCGGGGGACAAAAACATTCAGTACTTC. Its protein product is CASSEELAGDKNIQYF.

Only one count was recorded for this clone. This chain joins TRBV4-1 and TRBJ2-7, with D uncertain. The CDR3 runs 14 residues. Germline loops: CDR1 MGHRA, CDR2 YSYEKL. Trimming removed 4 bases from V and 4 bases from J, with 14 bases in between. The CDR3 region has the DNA TGCGCCAGCAGCCGAGACACAGTGATTTACGAGCAGTACTTC. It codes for CASSRDTVIYEQYF.

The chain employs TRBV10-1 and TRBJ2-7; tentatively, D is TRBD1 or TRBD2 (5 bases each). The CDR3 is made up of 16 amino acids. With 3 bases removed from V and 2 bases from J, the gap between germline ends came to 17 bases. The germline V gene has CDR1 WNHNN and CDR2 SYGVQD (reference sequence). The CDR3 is CASSDSIGGIAYEQYF. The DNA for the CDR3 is TGCGCCAGCAGTGATTCAATTGGGGGAATCGCCTACGAGCAGTACTTC.

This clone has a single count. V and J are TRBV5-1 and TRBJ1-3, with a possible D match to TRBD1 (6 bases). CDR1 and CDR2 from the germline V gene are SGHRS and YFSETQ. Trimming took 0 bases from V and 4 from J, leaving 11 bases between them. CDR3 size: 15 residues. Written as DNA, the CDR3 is TGCGCCAGCAGCTTGGAAGCAGGGGTCGGAAACACCATATATTTT. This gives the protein CASSLEAGVGNTIYF.

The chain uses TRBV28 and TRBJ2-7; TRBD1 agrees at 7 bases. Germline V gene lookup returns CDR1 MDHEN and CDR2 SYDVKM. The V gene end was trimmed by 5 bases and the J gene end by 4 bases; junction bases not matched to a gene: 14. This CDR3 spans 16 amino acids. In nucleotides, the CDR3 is TGTGCCAGCAGTCTACCTGGGACAGCAGCGTCTTACGAGCAGTACTTC. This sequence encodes CASSLPGTAASYEQYF.

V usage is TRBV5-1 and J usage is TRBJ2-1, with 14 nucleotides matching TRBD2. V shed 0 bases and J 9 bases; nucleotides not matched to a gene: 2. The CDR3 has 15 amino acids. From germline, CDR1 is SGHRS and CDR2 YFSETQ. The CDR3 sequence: CASSLGGTSGSEQFF. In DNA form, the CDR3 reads TGCGCCAGCAGCTTGGGTGGGACTAGCGGGAGTGAGCAGTTCTTC.

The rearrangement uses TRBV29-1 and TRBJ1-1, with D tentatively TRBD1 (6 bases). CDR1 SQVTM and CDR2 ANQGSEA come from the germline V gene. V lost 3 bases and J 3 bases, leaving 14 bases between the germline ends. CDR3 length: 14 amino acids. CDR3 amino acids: CSVDTPPGDTEAFF. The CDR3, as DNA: TGCAGCGTTGACACCCCTCCAGGGGACACTGAAGCTTTCTTT.

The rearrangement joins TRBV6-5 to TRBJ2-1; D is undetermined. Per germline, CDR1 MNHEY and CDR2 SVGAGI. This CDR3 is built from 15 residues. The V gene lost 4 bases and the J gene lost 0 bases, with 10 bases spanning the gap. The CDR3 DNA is TGTGCCAGCAGTTCAGACTGGAGCTCCTACAATGAGCAGTTCTTC. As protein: CASSSDWSSYNEQFF.

CDR3 protein: CASSPDIRGSETQYF. CDR3 coding DNA: TGCGCCAGCAGCCCCGACATTCGGGGGAGCGAGACCCAGTACTTC. The chain uses TRBV5-1 and TRBJ2-5; tentative D call: TRBD2 (6 bases). V lost 4 bases and J 5 bases, leaving 18 bases between the germline ends. CDR1 is SGHRS, CDR2 YFSETQ, per germline. The CDR3 contains 15 residues.

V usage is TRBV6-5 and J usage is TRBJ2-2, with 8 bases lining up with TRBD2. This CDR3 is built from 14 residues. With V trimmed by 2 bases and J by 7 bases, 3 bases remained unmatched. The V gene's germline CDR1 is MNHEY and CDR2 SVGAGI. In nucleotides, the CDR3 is TGTGCCAGCAGTTACAGGACTAGCATCGGGGAGCTGTTTTTT. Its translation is CASSYRTSIGELFF.

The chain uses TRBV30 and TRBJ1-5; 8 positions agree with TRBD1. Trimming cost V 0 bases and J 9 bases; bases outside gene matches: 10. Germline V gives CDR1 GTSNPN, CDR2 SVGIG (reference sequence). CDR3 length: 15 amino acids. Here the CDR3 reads CAWSVRQGAGGPQHF. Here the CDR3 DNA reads TGTGCCTGGAGTGTACGGCAGGGGGCCGGTGGGCCCCAGCATTTT.

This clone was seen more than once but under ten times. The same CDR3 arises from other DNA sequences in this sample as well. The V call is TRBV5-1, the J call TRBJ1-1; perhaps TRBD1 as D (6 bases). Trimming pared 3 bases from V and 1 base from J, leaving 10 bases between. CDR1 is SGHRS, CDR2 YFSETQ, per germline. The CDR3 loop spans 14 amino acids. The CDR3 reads CASSSTGSNTEAFF. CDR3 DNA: TGCGCCAGCAGCTCGACAGGATCGAACACTGAAGCTTTCTTT.

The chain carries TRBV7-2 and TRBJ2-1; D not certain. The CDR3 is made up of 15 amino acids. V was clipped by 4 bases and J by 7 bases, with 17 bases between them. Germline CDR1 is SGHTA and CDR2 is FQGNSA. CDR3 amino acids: CASSSKIAVRNEQFF. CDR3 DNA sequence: TGTGCCAGCAGCTCCAAAATAGCAGTCCGGAATGAGCAGTTCTTC. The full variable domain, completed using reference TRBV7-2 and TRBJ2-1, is GAGVSQSPSNKVTEKGKDVELRCDPISGHTALYWYRQSLGQGLEFLIYFQGNSAPDKSGLPSDRFSAERTGGSVSTLTIQRTQQEDSAVYLCASSSKIAVRNEQFFGPGTRLTVL.

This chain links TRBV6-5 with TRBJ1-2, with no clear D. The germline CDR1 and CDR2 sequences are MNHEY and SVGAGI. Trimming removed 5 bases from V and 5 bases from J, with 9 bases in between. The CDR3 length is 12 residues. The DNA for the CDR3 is TGTGCCAGCAGTCAGACACAGTATGGCTACACCTTC. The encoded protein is CASSQTQYGYTF.

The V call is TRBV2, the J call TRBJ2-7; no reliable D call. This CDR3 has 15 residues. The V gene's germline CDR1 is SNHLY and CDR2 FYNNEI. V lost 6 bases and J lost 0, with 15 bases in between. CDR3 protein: CASRGALVSSYEQYF. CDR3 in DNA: TGTGCCAGCAGGGGCGCGCTAGTGAGCTCCTACGAGCAGTACTTC.

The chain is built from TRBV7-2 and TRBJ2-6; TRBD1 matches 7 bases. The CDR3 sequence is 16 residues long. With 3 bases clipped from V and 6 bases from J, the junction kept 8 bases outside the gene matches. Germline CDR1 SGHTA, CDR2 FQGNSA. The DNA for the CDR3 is TGTGCCAGCAGCTTGACAGGGACCTGGGTGGCCAACGTCCTGACTTTC. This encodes CASSLTGTWVANVLTF.

The DNA of the CDR3 is TGCGCCAGCAGCTTAACGGTCCGCGACACCGGGGAGCTGTTTTTT. Its protein is CASSLTVRDTGELFF. The rearrangement uses TRBV5-1 and TRBJ2-2; D not certain. CDR3 size: 15 residues. In germline, CDR1 is SGHRS, CDR2 YFSETQ. With 2 bases removed from V and 3 bases from J, the gap between germline ends came to 11 bases.

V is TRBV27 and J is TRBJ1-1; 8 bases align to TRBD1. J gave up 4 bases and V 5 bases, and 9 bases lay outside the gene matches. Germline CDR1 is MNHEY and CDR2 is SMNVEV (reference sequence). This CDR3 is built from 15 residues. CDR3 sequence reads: CASSPFTRGPTEAFF. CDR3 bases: TGTGCCAGCAGTCCCTTTACCAGGGGGCCCACTGAAGCTTTCTTT.

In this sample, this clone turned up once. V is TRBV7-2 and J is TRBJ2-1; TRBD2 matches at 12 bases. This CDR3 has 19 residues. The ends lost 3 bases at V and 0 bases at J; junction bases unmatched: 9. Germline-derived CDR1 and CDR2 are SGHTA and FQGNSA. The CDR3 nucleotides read TGTGCCAGCAGCTTCGAGACTAGCGGGAGCGGGAACTCCTACAATGAGCAGTTCTTC. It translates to CASSFETSGSGNSYNEQFF.

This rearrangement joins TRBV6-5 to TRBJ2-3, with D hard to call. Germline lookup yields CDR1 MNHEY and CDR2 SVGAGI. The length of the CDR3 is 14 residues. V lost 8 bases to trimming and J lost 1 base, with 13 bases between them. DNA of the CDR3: TGTGCCAGCGCAGTCGGCTGGGGCACAGATACGCAGTATTTT. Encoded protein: CASAVGWGTDTQYF.

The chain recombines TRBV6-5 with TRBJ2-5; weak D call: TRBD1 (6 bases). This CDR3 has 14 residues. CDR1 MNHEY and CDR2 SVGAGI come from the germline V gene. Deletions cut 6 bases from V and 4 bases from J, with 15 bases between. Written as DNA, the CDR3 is TGTGCCAGCAGGTGGTCTCGGACAGCAGAGACCCAGTACTTC. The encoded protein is CASRWSRTAETQYF.

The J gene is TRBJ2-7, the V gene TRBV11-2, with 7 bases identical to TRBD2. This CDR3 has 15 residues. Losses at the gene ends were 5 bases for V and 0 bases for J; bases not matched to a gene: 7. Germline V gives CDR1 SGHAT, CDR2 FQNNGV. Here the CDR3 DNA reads TGTGCCAGCAGCCCCACTAGCGCGAGCTCCTACGAGCAGTACTTC. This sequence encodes CASSPTSASSYEQYF.

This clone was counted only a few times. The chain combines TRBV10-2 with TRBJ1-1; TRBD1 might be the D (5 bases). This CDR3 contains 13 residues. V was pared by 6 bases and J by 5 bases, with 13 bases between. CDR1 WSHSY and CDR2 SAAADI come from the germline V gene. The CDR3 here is CASSPGPATEAFF. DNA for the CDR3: TGCGCCAGCAGCCCGGGACCGGCAACTGAAGCTTTCTTT.

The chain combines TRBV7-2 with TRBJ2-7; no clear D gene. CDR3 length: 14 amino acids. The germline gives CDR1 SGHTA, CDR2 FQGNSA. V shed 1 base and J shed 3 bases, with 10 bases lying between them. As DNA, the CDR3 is TGTGCCAGCAGCTTAGGAAAGGGATTCTACGAGCAGTACTTC. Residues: CASSLGKGFYEQYF.